This T cell receptor beta chain was captured in a study of STAT3 mutations in large granular lymphocyte leukemia. Study details: Immunosuppressive therapy was given to more than half of T-LGLL patients. Findings and caveats of the study: Clonal expansion was inferred from other time points because no sample existed at each clone's first appearance. At least one immunodominant TCR beta clonotype appeared in every T-cell large granular lymphocyte leukemia patient. In several patients, dominant TCR clone burden exceeded STAT3 mutant burden.

Concerning this clone: Its antigen is unknown.

Clones were read by immunoSEQ multiplex PCR, and TCRdb kept only the in-frame ones, dropping some. The table lists some 5,000 clones, under 55% of them singletons. The source of this sequence is a man in his 60s with T-cell large granular lymphocyte leukemia. Some clones in this sample may be carry-over from other donors' samples. Sequencing was performed on peripheral blood mononuclear cells.

CDR3 in amino acids: CASSLRGGTEAFF. The CDR3 DNA follows: TGTGCCAGCAGCTTGAGGGGGGGCACTGAAGCTTTCTTT. The V gene is TRBV5-4, the J gene TRBJ1-1; TRBD1 might be the D (6 bases). There are 13 residues in the CDR3. With 1 base removed from V and 4 bases from J, the gap between germline ends came to 8 bases. Germline values: CDR1 SGHNT, CDR2 YYREEE (reference sequence).